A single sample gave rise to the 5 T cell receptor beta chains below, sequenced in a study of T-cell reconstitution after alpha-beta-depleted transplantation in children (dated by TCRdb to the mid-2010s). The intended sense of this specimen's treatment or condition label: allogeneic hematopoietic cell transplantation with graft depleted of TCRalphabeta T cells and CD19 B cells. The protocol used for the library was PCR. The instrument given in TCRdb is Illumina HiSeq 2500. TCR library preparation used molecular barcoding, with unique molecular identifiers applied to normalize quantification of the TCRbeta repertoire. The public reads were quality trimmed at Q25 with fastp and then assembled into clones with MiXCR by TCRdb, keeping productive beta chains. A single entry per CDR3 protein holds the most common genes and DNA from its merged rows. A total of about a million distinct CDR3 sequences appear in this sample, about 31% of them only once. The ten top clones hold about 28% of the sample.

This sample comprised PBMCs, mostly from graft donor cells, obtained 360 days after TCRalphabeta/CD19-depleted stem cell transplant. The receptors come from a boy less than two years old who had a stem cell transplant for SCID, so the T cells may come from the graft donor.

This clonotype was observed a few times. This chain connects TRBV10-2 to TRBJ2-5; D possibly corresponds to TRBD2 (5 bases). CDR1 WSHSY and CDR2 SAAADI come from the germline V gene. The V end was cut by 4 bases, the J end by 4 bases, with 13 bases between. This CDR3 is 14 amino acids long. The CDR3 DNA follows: TGCGCCAGCAGTGGAGGACTCCTCCCAGAGACCCAGTACTTC. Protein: CASSGGLLPETQYF.

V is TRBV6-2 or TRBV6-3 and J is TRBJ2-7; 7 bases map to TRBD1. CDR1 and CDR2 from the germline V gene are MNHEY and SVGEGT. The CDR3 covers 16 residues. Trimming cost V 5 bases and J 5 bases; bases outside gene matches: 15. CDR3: CASSPQTGRVFHEQYF. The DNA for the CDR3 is TGTGCCAGCAGTCCTCAGACAGGGCGTGTATTTCACGAGCAGTACTTC.

The CDR3 DNA reads as TGTGCCAGCCGCCCCAGGGGTGTCAACTATGGCTACACCTTC. Translated: CASRPRGVNYGYTF. The chain is built from TRBV7-9 and TRBJ1-2; the D gene is possibly TRBD1 (6 bases). The CDR3 runs to 14 residues. V shed 8 bases and J shed 2 bases, with 15 bases lying between them. Looked up from germline, CDR1 is SEHNR and CDR2 is FQNEAQ (reference sequence).

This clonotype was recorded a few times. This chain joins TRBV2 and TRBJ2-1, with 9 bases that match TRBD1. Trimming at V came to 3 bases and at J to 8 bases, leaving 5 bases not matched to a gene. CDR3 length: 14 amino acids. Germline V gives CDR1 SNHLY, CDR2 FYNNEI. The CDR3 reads CASSEETGGYEQFF. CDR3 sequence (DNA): TGTGCCAGCAGTGAGGAGACAGGGGGGTATGAGCAGTTCTTC.

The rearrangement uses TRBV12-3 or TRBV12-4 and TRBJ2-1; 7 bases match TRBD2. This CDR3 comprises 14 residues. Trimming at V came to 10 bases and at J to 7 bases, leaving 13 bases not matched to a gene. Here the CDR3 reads CATGRGEGLNEQFF. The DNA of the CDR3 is TGTGCCACGGGACGCGGGGAGGGCCTAAATGAGCAGTTCTTC.